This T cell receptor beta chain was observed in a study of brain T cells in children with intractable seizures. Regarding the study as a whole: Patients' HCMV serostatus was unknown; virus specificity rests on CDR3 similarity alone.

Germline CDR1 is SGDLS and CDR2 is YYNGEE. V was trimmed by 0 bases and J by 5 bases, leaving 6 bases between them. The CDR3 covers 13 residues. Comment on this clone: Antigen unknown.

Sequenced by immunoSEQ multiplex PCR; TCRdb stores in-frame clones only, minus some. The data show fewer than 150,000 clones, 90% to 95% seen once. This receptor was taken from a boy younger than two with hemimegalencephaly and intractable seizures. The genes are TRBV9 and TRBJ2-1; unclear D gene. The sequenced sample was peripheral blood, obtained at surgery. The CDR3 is CASSVADHNEQFF. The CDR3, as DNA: TGTGCCAGCAGCGTAGCTGACCACAATGAGCAGTTCTTC.